Each of the 12 T cell receptor beta chains below was sequenced from the same sample in a study of blood T cells in healthy people across ages. Alongside a J-beta primer mix, a sample-barcoded 5' primer served in a second PCR lasting about 7 to 12 cycles. TCRdb reanalysed the 5' RACE reads using MiXCR and keeps one entry per CDR3 protein. The data show 1.5 million or so distinct CDR3 sequences, roughly 40% seen once. Sequenced input: blood. The source is a woman aged 18-35 years in good health.

This clonotype was counted a few times. The rearrangement joins TRBV27 to TRBJ2-7, with TRBD2 identical over 9 bases. The trim removed 2 bases at V and 1 base at J, leaving 3 bases unmatched. The CDR3 consists of 15 residues. Germline V gene lookup returns CDR1 MNHEY and CDR2 SMNVEV (reference sequence). In DNA form, the CDR3 reads TGTGCCAGCAGTTTAGGCGGGGGGGCTTCCTACGAGCAGTACTTC. Translated: CASSLGGGASYEQYF.

The chain has TRBV7-9 and TRBJ2-2; D remains unclear. V was trimmed by 3 bases and J by 2 bases, leaving 13 bases between them. CDR3 size: 16 residues. The germline gives CDR1 SEHNR, CDR2 FQNEAQ (reference sequence). CDR3 loop: CASSLATLQNTGELFF. CDR3 bases: TGTGCCAGCAGCTTGGCCACCCTACAAAACACCGGGGAGCTGTTTTTT.

The CDR3 nucleotides read TGTGCCAGCAGCATCTCTCAGGGTTATGGCTACACCTTC. It codes for CASSISQGYGYTF. The gene calls are TRBV12-3 or TRBV12-4 and TRBJ1-2; the D gene is possibly TRBD1 (5 bases). V was pared by 6 bases and J by 5 bases, with 13 bases between. The CDR3 length is 13 residues.

This clonotype was counted between two and nine times. The V and J genes are TRBV12-3 or TRBV12-4 and TRBJ2-3; TRBD2 matches at 10 bases. With V trimmed by 7 bases and J by 5 bases, 12 bases remained unmatched. This CDR3 has 16 amino acids. The CDR3, as DNA: TGTGCCAGCATTCAAAGCGGGAGGGCCTTTGTAGATACGCAGTATTTT. Translating it yields CASIQSGRAFVDTQYF.

The chain is built from TRBV28 and TRBJ1-5, with D hard to call. CDR3 size: 14 residues. Trimming removed 7 bases at V and 0 bases at J, with 10 bases between. Germline V CDR1 and CDR2: MDHEN, SYDVKM. The CDR3: CASIKSGSNQPQHF. In nucleotides, the CDR3 is TGTGCCAGCATCAAGTCAGGTAGCAATCAGCCCCAGCATTTT.

The V gene is TRBV4-2, the J gene TRBJ1-2; no clear D. The CDR3 has 14 amino acids. V lost 0 bases, J lost 4 bases, and 9 bases lay in between. The germline gives CDR1 LGHNA, CDR2 YNFKEQ. CDR3 sequence reads: CASSQEGRLYGYTF. The DNA for the CDR3 is TGTGCCAGCAGCCAAGAGGGAAGGCTCTATGGCTACACCTTC.

The gene calls are TRBV6-5 and TRBJ1-2, with D possibly being TRBD1 (5 bases). The CDR3 loop spans 12 amino acids. Germline lookup yields CDR1 MNHEY and CDR2 SVGAGI. V was trimmed by 6 bases and J by 7 bases, leaving 12 bases between them. This CDR3 reads CASRGSGSGYTF. Written as DNA, the CDR3 is TGTGCCAGCAGAGGTTCAGGGTCTGGCTACACCTTC.

In regard to this clonotype: A junction boundary mismatches the germline segment, possibly from a read error. The chain joins TRBV7-7 to TRBJ2-2, with TRBD1 identical over 9 bases. Per the germline V gene, CDR1 is SSHAT and CDR2 is FNYEAQ (reference sequence). This CDR3 is built from 16 residues. The CDR3 here is CASSTQTGGNTGELFF. The CDR3 bases are TGTGCTAGCAGCACTCAGACAGGGGGGAACACCGGGGAGCTGTTTTTT.

The gene calls are TRBV6-1 and TRBJ2-7, with TRBD1 matching over 8 bases. Germline CDR1 and CDR2: MNHNS and SASEGT. The V gene end was trimmed by 5 bases and the J gene end by 5 bases; junction bases not matched to a gene: 5. This CDR3 is built from 13 residues. CDR3 region: CASSTRTGNEQYF. The DNA for the CDR3 is TGTGCCAGCAGTACCCGGACAGGGAACGAGCAGTACTTC.

There are a few counts of this clonotype. The V gene is TRBV29-1, the J gene TRBJ2-5; D possibly corresponds to TRBD2 (7 bases). CDR3 length: 13 amino acids. Trimming pared 6 bases from V and 5 bases from J, leaving 16 bases between. CDR1 is SQVTM and CDR2 is ANQGSEA in the germline V gene. The DNA of the CDR3 is TGCAGCGTCCAACCACAGGGAGGGGAGACCCAGTACTTC. Protein product: CSVQPQGGETQYF.

This clonotype was seen ten or more times. This chain connects TRBV20-1 to TRBJ1-2, with D possibly TRBD1 on 6 matching bases. Germline lookup yields CDR1 DFQATT and CDR2 SNEGSKA (reference sequence). V lost 6 bases and J lost 7, with 15 bases in between. This CDR3 is built from 12 residues. This CDR3 is CSAERGAGGYTF. The CDR3 nucleotides are TGCAGTGCCGAGAGGGGGGCAGGTGGCTACACCTTC.

This clonotype was counted between two and nine times. The chain carries TRBV27 and TRBJ2-5; TRBD2 aligns across 9 bases. This CDR3 region has 15 residues. V was pared by 5 bases and J by 9 bases, with 13 bases of the junction left unmatched. The germline V gene has CDR1 MNHEY and CDR2 SMNVEV (reference sequence). The DNA of the CDR3 is TGTGCCAGCAGTCCCGCGGGGGGGCCGTTGGTATCCCAGTACTTC. The encoded protein is CASSPAGGPLVSQYF.